This is a list of T cell receptor beta chains from one sample in a study of resident and recirculating memory T cells in vitiligo. TCRdb's table, derived via immunoSEQ multiplex PCR, lists solely in-frame clones and lacks some. The sample has 70,000 to 85,000 clones, approximately 89% seen once. Sequenced sample: blood. The source of these receptors is a male donor with vitiligo. Both conserved end residues are part of each CDR3. Fields, in order: J gene, D gene, clone size, V gene, CDR3 protein, CDR3 DNA. A D gene is named only where the DNA matches it firmly. Rows may omit the clone size; those that give it use once, few, many or a size class.

TRBJ1-3 . . TRBV18 CASSPSRLSGNTIYF TGTGCCAGCTCACCCTCGCGGCTCTCTGGAAACACCATATATTTT
TRBJ2-3 TRBD2 . TRBV9 CASSVASSGGDTQYF TGTGCCAGCAGCGTAGCGTCTAGCGGGGGAGATACGCAGTATTTT
TRBJ2-3 TRBD1 . TRBV12-5 CASGTGQGGTDTQYF TGTGCTAGTGGAACGGGACAGGGAGGCACAGATACGCAGTATTTT
TRBJ1-2 . few TRBV29-1 CSVERGNGYTF TGCAGCGTTGAAAGGGGTAACGGCTACACCTTC
TRBJ1-3 . . TRBV6-5 CASSYSSTGNTIYF TGTGCCAGCAGTTACTCCTCTACGGGAAACACCATATATTTT
TRBJ2-2 TRBD1 once TRBV4-3 CASGTGVFNGELFF TGCGCCAGCGGCACAGGGGTGTTCAACGGGGAGCTGTTTTTT
TRBJ2-2 TRBD1 . TRBV7-3 CASSGQGAIGELFF TGTGCCAGCAGCGGACAGGGGGCAATCGGGGAGCTGTTTTTT
TRBJ1-2 TRBD1 . TRBV15 CATSRARTGNYGYTF TGTGCCACCAGCAGAGCCCGGACAGGGAACTATGGCTACACCTTC
TRBJ2-1 TRBD1 . TRBV10-3 CAISLQGAIPTTKNEQFF TGTGCCATCAGCCTACAGGGGGCTATACCCACTACGAAGAATGAGCAGTTCTTC
TRBJ1-1 . . TRBV28 CASSKLTNTEAFF TGTGCCAGCAGTAAACTTACGAACACTGAAGCTTTCTTT
TRBJ1-2 . . TRBV4-3 CASSQGGGGPLYGYTF TGCGCCAGCAGCCAAGGAGGTGGGGGCCCTCTCTATGGCTACACCTTC
TRBJ2-3 . once TRBV28 CASSLRGERTDTQYF TGTGCCAGCAGTCTCAGGGGGGAGCGCACAGATACGCAGTATTTT
TRBJ1-4 . once TRBV6-1 CASSEALWGGAYEKLFF TGTGCCAGCAGTGAAGCCCTTTGGGGGGGGGCTTATGAAAAACTGTTTTTT
TRBJ1-2 . . TRBV4-2 CASSQDLRVYGYTF TGTGCCAGCAGCCAAGATTTGAGGGTCTATGGCTACACCTTC
TRBJ1-2 TRBD1 . TRBV14 CASSHTGVYGYTF TGTGCCAGCAGCCACACAGGGGTCTATGGCTACACCTTC
TRBJ2-2 . . TRBV6-5 CASSGQNTGELFF TGTGCCAGCAGTGGACAGAACACCGGGGAGCTGTTTTTT
TRBJ2-7 TRBD1 . TRBV9 CASSVQGETYEQYF TGTGCCAGCAGCGTACAGGGGGAGACCTACGAGCAGTACTTC
TRBJ2-3 TRBD1 . TRBV6-4 CASSERGTGHTDTQYF TGTGCCAGCAGTGAGAGGGGGACAGGTCACACAGATACGCAGTATTTT
TRBJ1-3 . . TRBV19 CASSIEEGRRSGNTIYF TGTGCCAGTAGTATAGAGGAGGGGCGCCGCTCTGGAAACACCATATATTTT
TRBJ1-1 . . TRBV13 CASSLPQGRVNTEAFF TGTGCCAGCAGCTTACCACAGGGTCGGGTGAACACTGAAGCTTTCTTT
TRBJ1-2 . . TRBV28 CASSINTYGYTF TGTGCCAGCAGTATAAACACGTATGGCTACACCTTC
TRBJ1-5 . . TRBV4-3 CASSQDWVRSNQPQHF TGCGCCAGCAGCCAAGATTGGGTGAGGAGCAATCAGCCCCAGCATTTT
TRBJ2-7 TRBD1 . TRBV14 CASSQGSRGYYEQYF TGTGCCAGCAGCCAAGGCAGCAGGGGGTACTACGAGCAGTACTTC
TRBJ1-2 TRBD1 . TRBV9 CASSVEGSTGLGYTF TGTGCCAGCAGCGTAGAGGGTTCGACAGGGTTGGGCTACACCTTC
TRBJ1-1 . . TRBV29-1 CSVVDRGTEAFF TGCAGCGTTGTGGACAGAGGCACTGAAGCTTTCTTT
TRBJ2-7 . . TRBV4-1 CASSQEAEVPYEQYF TGCGCCAGCAGCCAAGAAGCTGAGGTTCCCTACGAGCAGTACTTC
TRBJ2-3 TRBD2 . TRBV4-2 CASSQDRGGPADTQYF TGTGCCAGCAGCCAAGATCGCGGGGGGCCCGCAGATACGCAGTATTTT
TRBJ2-1 . . TRBV4-2 CASSQELRRAGGYNEQFF TGTGCCAGCAGCCAAGAGTTAAGGAGGGCAGGGGGATACAATGAGCAGTTCTTC
TRBJ1-2 . . TRBV4-3 CASSHRGGNYGYTF TGCGCCAGCAGCCACAGAGGCGGGAACTATGGCTACACCTTC
TRBJ2-5 TRBD1 . TRBV28 CASSLASDRGGTQYF TGTGCCAGCAGTCTAGCATCGGACAGGGGAGGGACCCAGTACTTC
TRBJ2-2 TRBD1 . TRBV28 CASTSGDRDIGELFF TGTGCCAGCACCTCCGGGGACAGAGACATCGGGGAGCTGTTTTTT
TRBJ2-3 . . TRBV25-1 CASSESLHSTITDTQYF TGTGCCAGCAGTGAATCTTTGCACTCTACGATCACAGATACGCAGTATTTT
TRBJ1-2 TRBD1 . TRBV28 CASSWWKDRSYGYTF TGTGCCAGCAGTTGGTGGAAGGACAGGAGCTATGGCTACACCTTC
TRBJ2-5 TRBD2 . TRBV2 CASSNQRGGGETQYF TGTGCCAGCAGTAACCAGCGGGGGGGAGGCGAGACCCAGTACTTC
TRBJ2-3 TRBD2 . TRBV5-4 CASSFPSGGTSSQYF TGTGCCAGCAGCTTCCCTAGCGGGGGGACCTCCTCGCAGTATTTT
TRBJ2-3 TRBD1 . TRBV19 CASSPTGGETDTQYF TGTGCCAGTAGTCCGACAGGGGGGGAGACAGATACGCAGTATTTT
TRBJ2-1 . . TRBV5-8 CASSLEGVANEQFF TGTGCCAGCAGCTTGGAAGGAGTGGCCAATGAGCAGTTCTTC
TRBJ1-5 . . TRBV30 CAWSTVGRNNQPQHF TGTGCCTGGAGTACGGTGGGGCGGAACAATCAGCCCCAGCATTTT
TRBJ1-5 . . TRBV4-3 CASSQEALSNQPQHF TGCGCCAGCAGCCAAGAAGCACTTAGCAATCAGCCCCAGCATTTT
TRBJ2-3 TRBD2 . TRBV4-2 CASSRELAGGPDTQYF TGTGCCAGCAGCCGAGAACTAGCGGGGGGGCCAGATACGCAGTATTTT
TRBJ2-3 . . TRBV11-2 CASTLSGTDTQYF TGTGCCAGCACCCTTAGCGGCACAGATACGCAGTATTTT
TRBJ2-5 TRBD1 . TRBV7-2 CASSFSPGQRETQYF TGTGCCAGCAGCTTTAGTCCGGGACAGAGAGAGACCCAGTACTTC
TRBJ2-1 . . TRBV19 CASSNAGRGYNEQFF TGTGCCAGTAGTAACGCCGGTCGGGGCTACAATGAGCAGTTCTTC
TRBJ1-2 TRBD1 . TRBV5-1 CASSYGTGSGGYTF TGCGCCAGCAGCTACGGGACAGGTAGTGGGGGCTACACCTTC
TRBJ2-3 . . TRBV7-2 CASSLAAYTDTQYF TGTGCCAGCAGCTTAGCCGCCTACACAGATACGCAGTATTTT
TRBJ2-2 . . TRBV11-2 CASSDRFTGELFF TGTGCCAGCAGCGACAGGTTCACCGGGGAGCTGTTTTTT
TRBJ1-3 . . TRBV19 CASRPPGPGNTIYF TGTGCCAGTAGACCCCCAGGTCCTGGAAACACCATATATTTT
TRBJ2-2 TRBD1 . TRBV7-3 CASSLTRTGRANTGELFF TGTGCCAGCAGCTTAACGAGGACAGGAAGGGCGAACACCGGGGAGCTGTTTTTT
TRBJ1-5 . . TRBV18 CASSSQSDQPQHF TGTGCCAGCTCATCACAAAGCGACCAGCCCCAGCATTTT
TRBJ2-1 . . TRBV5-8 CASSLVGSNEQFF TGTGCCAGCAGCTTGGTGGGCAGCAATGAGCAGTTCTTC
TRBJ1-2 TRBD1 . TRBV4-3 CASSQATTGGYGYTF TGCGCCAGCAGCCAAGCGACGACAGGGGGTTATGGCTACACCTTC
TRBJ1-1 TRBD1 . TRBV9 CASSPRGTANTEAFF TGTGCCAGCAGCCCTAGAGGGACAGCTAACACTGAAGCTTTCTTT
TRBJ1-4 TRBD1 once TRBV6-1 CASSDNRGRAEKLFF TGTGCCAGCAGTGATAACAGGGGGCGCGCTGAAAAACTGTTTTTT
TRBJ2-5 TRBD1 . TRBV7-9 CASSLNTGGGETQYF TGTGCCAGCAGTCTCAATACAGGGGGCGGAGAGACCCAGTACTTC